Reported below is one T cell receptor (beta chain). Its specificity is not known. One end of the junction varies from germline; a read error may be responsible. These data originate in a study of a mutant IDH1 vaccine in newly diagnosed glioma. Study summary: Prior therapy was radiotherapy, temozolomide, or both; most received both.

Notes on the study in general: Vaccination induced immune responses in around 93% of patients.

Time point in this sample: baseline, week 1 (first vaccination visit). This sample's treatment: pre-vaccination baseline after standard-of-care therapy. This CDR3 spans 15 amino acids. The germline V gene encodes CDR1 SGHDT and CDR2 YYEEEE. The repertoire was sequenced with immunoSEQ multiplex PCR; TCRdb's copy has only in-frame clones and lacks some. The repertoire holds around 37,000 clones, with around 80% as singletons. The rearrangement joins TRBV5-6 to TRBJ2-2; 9 positions agree with TRBD1. The sample was PBMCs, taken from a glioma patient treated with radiotherapy, temozolomide or both. This sequence originates from a middle-aged man with glioma. Some clones in this sample may be carry-over from other donors' samples. CDR3 region: CASSSGTGNAGELFF. For the CDR3, the DNA is TGTGCCAGCAGTTCCGGGACAGGGAACGCCGGGGAGCTGTTTTTT.